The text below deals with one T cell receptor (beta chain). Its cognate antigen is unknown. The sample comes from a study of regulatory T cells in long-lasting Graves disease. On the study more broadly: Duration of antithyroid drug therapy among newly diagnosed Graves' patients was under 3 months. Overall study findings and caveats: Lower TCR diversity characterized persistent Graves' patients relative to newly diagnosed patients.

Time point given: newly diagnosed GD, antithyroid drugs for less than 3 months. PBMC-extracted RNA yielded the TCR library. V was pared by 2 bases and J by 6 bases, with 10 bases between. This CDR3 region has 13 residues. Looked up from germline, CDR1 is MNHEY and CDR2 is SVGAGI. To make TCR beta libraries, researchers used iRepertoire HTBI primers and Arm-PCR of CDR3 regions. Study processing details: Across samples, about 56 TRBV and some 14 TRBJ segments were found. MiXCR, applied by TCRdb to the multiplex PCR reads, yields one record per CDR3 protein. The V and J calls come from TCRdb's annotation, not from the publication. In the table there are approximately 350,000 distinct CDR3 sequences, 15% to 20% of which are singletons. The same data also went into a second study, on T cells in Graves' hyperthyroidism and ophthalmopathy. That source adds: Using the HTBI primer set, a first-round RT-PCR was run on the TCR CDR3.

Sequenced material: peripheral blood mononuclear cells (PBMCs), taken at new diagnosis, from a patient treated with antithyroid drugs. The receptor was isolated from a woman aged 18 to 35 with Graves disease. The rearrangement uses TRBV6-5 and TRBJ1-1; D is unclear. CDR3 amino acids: CASSYGREAEAFF. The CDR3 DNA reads TGTGCCAGCAGTTACGGGAGGGAGGCTGAAGCTTTCTTT.